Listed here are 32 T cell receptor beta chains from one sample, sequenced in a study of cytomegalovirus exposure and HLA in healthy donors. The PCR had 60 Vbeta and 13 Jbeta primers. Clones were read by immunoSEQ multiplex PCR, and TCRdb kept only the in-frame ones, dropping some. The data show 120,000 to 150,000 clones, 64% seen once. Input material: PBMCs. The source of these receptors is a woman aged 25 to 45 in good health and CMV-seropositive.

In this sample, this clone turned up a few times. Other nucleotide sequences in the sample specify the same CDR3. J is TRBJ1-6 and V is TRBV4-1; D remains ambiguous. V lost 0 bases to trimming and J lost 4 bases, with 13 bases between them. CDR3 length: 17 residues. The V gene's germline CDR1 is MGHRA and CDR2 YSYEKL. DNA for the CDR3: TGCGCCAGCAGCCAAGATCGCAGGTCGGTTTATAATTCACCCCTCCACTTT. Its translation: CASSQDRRSVYNSPLHF.

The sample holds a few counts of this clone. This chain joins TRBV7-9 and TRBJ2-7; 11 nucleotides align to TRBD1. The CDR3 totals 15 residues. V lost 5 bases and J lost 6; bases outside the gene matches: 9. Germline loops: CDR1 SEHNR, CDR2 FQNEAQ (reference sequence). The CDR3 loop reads CASSQTRDRGTEQYF. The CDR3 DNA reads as TGTGCCAGCAGCCAGACGCGGGACAGGGGGACCGAGCAGTACTTC.

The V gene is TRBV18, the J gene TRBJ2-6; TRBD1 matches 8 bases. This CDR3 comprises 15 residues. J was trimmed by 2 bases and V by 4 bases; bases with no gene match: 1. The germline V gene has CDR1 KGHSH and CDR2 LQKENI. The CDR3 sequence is CASSQTGAGANVLTF. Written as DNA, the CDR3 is TGTGCCAGCTCACAGACAGGGGCTGGGGCCAACGTCCTGACTTTC.

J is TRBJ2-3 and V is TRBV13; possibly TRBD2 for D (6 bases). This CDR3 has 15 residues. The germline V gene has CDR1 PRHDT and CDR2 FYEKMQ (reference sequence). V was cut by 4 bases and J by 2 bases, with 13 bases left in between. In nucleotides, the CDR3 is TGTGCCAGCAGCTCAGAGGGAGGTACCACAGATACGCAGTATTTT. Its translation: CASSSEGGTTDTQYF.

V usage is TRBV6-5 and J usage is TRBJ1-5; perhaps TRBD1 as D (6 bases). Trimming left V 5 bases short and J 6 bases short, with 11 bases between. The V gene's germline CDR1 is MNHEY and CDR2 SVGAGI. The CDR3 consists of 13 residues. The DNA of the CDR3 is TGTGCCAGCAGTCCCGACAGGTTTCAGCCCCAGCATTTT. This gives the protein CASSPDRFQPQHF.

CDR3 sequence (DNA): TGCGCCAGCAGTACAGGGATCGACAATGAGCAGTTCTTC. It yields the protein CASSTGIDNEQFF. This rearrangement joins TRBV4-1 to TRBJ2-1, with TRBD1 as a possible D gene (6 bases). Germline CDR1 is MGHRA and CDR2 is YSYEKL. The CDR3 contains 13 residues. V lost 6 bases to trimming and J lost 5 bases, with 11 bases between them.

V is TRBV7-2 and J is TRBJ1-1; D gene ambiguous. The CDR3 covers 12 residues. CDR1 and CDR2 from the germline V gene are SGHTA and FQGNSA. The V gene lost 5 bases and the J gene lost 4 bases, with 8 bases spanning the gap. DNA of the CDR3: TGTGCCAGCAGCCTATACGGCACTGAAGCTTTCTTT. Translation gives CASSLYGTEAFF.

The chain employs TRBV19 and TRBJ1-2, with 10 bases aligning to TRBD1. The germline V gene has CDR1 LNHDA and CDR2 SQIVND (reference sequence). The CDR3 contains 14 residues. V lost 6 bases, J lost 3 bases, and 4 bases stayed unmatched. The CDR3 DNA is TGTGCCAGTAGCACGGGACAGGGGTACTATGGCTACACCTTC. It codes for CASSTGQGYYGYTF.

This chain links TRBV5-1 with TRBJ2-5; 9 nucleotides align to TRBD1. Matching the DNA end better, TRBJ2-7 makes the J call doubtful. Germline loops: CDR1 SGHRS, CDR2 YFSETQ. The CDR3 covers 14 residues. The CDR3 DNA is TGCGCCAGCAGCTCCGGGACAGGGATGGGCGAGCAGTACTTC. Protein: CASSSGTGMGEQYF.

This CDR3 is CASSPRSPGLSGNTIYF. The CDR3 DNA follows: TGTGCCAGCAGCCCAAGGAGCCCAGGGCTCTCTGGAAACACCATATATTTT. The J gene is TRBJ1-3, the V gene TRBV7-9; possible D gene TRBD1, 5 bases. The CDR3 extends over 17 amino acids. The ends were cut back, 5 bases at V and 0 bases at J, with 17 bases in the middle. Germline V gene data show CDR1 as SEHNR and CDR2 as FQNEAQ (reference sequence).

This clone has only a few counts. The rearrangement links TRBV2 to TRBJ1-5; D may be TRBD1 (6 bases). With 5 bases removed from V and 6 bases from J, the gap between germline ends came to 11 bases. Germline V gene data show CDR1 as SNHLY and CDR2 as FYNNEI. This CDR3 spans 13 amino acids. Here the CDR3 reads CASSWDNTQPQHF. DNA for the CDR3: TGTGCCAGCAGTTGGGACAATACTCAGCCCCAGCATTTT.

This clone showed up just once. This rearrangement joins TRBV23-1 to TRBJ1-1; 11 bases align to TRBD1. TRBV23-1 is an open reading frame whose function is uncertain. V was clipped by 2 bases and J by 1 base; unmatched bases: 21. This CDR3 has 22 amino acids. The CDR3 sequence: CASSQDDGTGGSLARTNTEAFF. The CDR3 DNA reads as TGCGCCAGCAGTCAAGACGATGGGACAGGGGGAAGTCTAGCCCGGACGAACACTGAAGCTTTCTTT.

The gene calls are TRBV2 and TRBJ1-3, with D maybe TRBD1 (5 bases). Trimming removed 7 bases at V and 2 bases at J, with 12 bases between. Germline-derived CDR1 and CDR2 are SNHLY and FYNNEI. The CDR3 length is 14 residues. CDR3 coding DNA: TGTGCCAGCAACTTCAGGGCGGCTGGAAACACCATATATTTT. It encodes CASNFRAAGNTIYF.

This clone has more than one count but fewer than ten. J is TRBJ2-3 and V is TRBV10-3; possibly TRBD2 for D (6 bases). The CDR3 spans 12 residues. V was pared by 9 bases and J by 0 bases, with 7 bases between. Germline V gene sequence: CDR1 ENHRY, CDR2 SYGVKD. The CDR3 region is CAIGTSTDTQYF. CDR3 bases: TGTGCCATTGGGACTAGCACAGATACGCAGTATTTT.

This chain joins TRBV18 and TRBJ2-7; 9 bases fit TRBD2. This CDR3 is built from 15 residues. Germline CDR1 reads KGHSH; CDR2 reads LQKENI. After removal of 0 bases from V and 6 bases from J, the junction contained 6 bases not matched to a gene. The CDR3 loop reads CASSPPGGLALEQYF. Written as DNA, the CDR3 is TGTGCCAGCTCACCACCCGGGGGACTAGCTCTCGAGCAGTACTTC.

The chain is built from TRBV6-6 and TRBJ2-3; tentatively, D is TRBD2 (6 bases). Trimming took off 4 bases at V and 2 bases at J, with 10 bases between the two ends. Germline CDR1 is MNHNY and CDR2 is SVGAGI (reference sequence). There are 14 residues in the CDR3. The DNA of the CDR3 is TGTGCCAGCAGTTCGGCTAGCGTCACAGATACGCAGTATTTT. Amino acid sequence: CASSSASVTDTQYF.

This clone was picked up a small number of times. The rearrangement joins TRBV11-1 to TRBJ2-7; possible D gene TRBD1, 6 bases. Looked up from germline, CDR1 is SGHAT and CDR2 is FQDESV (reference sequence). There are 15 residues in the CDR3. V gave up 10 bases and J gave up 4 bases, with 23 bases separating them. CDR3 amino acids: CATSRDMGFGYEQYF. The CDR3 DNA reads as TGTGCCACCTCCAGGGACATGGGCTTTGGGTACGAGCAGTACTTC.

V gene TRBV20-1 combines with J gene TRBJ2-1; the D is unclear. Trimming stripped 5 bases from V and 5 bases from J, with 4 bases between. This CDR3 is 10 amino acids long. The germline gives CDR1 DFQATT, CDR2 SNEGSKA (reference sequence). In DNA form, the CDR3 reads TGCAGTGCTCTAAACAATGAGCAGTTCTTC. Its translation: CSALNNEQFF.

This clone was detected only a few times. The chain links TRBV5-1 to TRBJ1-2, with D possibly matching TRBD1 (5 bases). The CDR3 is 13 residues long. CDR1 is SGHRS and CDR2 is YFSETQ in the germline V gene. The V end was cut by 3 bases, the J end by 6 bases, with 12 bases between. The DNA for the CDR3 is TGCGCCAGCAGCTGGGGGGTCGTGGATGGCTACACCTTC. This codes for CASSWGVVDGYTF.

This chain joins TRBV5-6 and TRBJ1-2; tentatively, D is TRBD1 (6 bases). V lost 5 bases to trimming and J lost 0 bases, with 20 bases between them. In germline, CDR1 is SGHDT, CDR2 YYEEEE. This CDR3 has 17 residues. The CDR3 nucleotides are TGTGCCAGCAGACCTTATCCCCGGGACACCACTAACTATGGCTACACCTTC. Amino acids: CASRPYPRDTTNYGYTF.

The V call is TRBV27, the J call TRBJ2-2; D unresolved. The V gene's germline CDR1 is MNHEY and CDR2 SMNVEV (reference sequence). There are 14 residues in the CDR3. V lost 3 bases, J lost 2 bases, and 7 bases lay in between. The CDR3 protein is CASSFGLNTGELFF. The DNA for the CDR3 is TGTGCCAGCAGTTTTGGGCTTAACACCGGGGAGCTGTTTTTT.

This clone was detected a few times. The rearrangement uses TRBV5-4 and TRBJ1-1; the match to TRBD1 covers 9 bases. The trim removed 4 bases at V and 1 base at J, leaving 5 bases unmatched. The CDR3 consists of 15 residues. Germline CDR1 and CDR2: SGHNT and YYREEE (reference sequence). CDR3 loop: CASSRDRARNTEAFF. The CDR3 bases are TGTGCCAGCAGCCGGGACAGGGCGAGGAACACTGAAGCTTTCTTT.

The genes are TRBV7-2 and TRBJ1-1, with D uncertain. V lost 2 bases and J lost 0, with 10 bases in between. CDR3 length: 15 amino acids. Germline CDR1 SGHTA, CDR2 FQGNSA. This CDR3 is CASSLQAGMNTEAFF. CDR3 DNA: TGTGCCAGCAGCTTACAGGCAGGCATGAACACTGAAGCTTTCTTT.

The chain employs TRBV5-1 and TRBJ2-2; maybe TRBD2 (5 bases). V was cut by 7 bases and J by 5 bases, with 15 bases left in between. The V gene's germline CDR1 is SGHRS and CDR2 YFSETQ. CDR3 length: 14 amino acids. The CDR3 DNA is TGCGCCAGCTCGAGGGAGATAGGAACCGGGGAGCTGTTTTTT. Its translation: CASSREIGTGELFF.

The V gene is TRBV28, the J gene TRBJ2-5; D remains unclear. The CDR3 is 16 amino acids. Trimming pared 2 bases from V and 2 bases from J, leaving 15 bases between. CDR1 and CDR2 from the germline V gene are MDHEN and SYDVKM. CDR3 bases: TGTGCCAGCAGTTTAGGTTCAGGAACAGATCAAGAGACCCAGTACTTC. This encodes CASSLGSGTDQETQYF.

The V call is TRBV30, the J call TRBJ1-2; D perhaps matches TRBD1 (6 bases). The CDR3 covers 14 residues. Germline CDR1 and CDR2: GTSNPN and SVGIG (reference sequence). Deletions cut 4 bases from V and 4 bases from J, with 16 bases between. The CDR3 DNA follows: TGTGCCTGGAATCTGGGGGACATGGTCTATGGCTACACCTTC. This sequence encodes CAWNLGDMVYGYTF.

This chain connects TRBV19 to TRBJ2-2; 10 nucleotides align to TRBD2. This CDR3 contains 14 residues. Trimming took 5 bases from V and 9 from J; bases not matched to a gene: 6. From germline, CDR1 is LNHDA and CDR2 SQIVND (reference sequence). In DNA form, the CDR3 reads TGTGCCAGTAGTGGGACTAGCGTAAGCCGGGAGCTGTTTTTT. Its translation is CASSGTSVSRELFF.

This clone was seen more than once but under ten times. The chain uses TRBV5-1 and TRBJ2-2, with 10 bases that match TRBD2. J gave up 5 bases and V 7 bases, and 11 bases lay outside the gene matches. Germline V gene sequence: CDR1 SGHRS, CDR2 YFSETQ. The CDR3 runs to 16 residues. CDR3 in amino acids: CASGPGAGGRTGELFF. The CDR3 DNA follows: TGCGCCAGCGGGCCCGGAGCGGGAGGGAGGACCGGGGAGCTGTTTTTT.

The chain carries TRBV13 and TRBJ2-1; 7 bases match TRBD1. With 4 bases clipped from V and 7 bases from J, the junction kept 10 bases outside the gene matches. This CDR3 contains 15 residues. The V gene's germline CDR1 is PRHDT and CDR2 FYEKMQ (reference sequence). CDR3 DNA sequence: TGTGCCAGCAGCTCCGTCTTCCTACAGGGGAATGAGCAGTTCTTC. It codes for CASSSVFLQGNEQFF.

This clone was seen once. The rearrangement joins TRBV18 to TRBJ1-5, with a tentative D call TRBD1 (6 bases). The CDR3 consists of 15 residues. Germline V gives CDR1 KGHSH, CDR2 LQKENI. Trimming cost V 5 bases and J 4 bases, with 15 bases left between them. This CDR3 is CASSDTGLGNQPQHF. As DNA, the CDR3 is TGTGCCAGCTCAGACACAGGGCTGGGGAATCAGCCCCAGCATTTT.

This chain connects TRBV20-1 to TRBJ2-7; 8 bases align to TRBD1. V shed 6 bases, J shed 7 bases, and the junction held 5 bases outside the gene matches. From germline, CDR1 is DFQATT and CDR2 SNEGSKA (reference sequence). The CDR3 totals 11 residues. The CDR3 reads CSARQGREQYF. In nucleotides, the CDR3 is TGCAGTGCAAGACAGGGGCGGGAGCAGTACTTC.

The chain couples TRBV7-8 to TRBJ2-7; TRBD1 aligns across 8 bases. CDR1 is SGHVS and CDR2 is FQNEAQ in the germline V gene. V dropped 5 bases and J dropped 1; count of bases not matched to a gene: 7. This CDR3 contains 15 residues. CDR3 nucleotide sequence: TGTGCCAGCAGCAAGCGGACAGGGAGGTCCTACGAGCAGTACTTC. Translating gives CASSKRTGRSYEQYF.